This TCR beta chain was captured by sequencing in a study of cytomegalovirus exposure and HLA in healthy donors. Primers: 60 Vbeta forward and 13 Jbeta reverse. Only in-frame clones appear in the TCRdb table, and some are missing; sequencing was by immunoSEQ multiplex PCR. The table includes 120,000 to 150,000 clones, more than 55% detected once. Regarding the study as a whole: Roughly uniform sequencing depth across donors was assumed, possibly incorrectly. Certain indistinguishable V segments, among them TRBV6-2 and TRBV6-3, were excluded.

Trimming shortened V by 0 bases and J by 4 bases, and 7 bases separated the two germline ends. This CDR3 contains 13 residues. The germline V gene encodes CDR1 SGDLS and CDR2 YYNGEE. Notes on this clone: The antigen is not known.

Sequenced material: PBMCs. This chain joins TRBV9 and TRBJ1-2; no definite D call. This TCR was recovered from a woman aged 60-75 years in good health and CMV-seronegative. This CDR3 is CASSVDGRYGYTF. The CDR3 DNA reads TGTGCCAGCAGCGTAGACGGTCGCTATGGCTACACCTTC. Drawing the rest from reference TRBV9 and TRBJ1-2, the complete variable domain is DSGVTQTPKHLITATGQRVTLRCSPRSGDLSVYWYQQSLDQGLQFLIQYYNGEERAKGNILERFSAQQFPDLHSELNLSSLELGDSALYFCASSVDGRYGYTFGSGTRLTVV.